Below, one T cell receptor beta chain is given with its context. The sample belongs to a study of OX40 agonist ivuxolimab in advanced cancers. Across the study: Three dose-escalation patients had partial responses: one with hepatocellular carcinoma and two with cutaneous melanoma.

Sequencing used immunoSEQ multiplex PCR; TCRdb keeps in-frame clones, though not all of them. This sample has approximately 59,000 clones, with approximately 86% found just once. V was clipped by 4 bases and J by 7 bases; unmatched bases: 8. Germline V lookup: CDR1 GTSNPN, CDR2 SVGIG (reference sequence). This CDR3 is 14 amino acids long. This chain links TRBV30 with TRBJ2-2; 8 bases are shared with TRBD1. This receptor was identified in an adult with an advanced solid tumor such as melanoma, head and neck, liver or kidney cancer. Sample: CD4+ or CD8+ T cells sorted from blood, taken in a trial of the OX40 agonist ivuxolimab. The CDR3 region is CAWTLRQGSGELFF. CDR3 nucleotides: TGTGCCTGGACCCTCAGACAGGGGAGCGGGGAGCTGTTTTTT.